Below, 12 T cell receptor beta chains from the same sample are listed, as sequenced in a study of blood T cells in healthy people across ages. Together with a sample-barcoded 5' primer, a J-beta primer mix was included in a second PCR lasting roughly 7 to 11 cycles. TCRdb used MiXCR to reprocess the 5' RACE reads, holding one entry per CDR3 protein. Of fewer than 700,000 distinct CDR3 sequences in the sample, roughly 48% were seen once. Sequenced sample: blood. The receptor source for this set is an elderly man in good health.

The chain combines TRBV10-3 with TRBJ2-2; unclear D gene. The germline CDR1 and CDR2 sequences are ENHRY and SYGVKD. The CDR3 extends over 13 amino acids. The V end was cut by 3 bases, the J end by 6 bases, with 8 bases between. The CDR3 spells CAISESYSGELFF. DNA for the CDR3: TGTGCCATCAGTGAATCTTACTCCGGGGAGCTGTTTTTT.

The V gene is TRBV5-1, the J gene TRBJ2-5; 9 bases fit TRBD2. V was pared by 2 bases and J by 5 bases, with 7 bases of the junction left unmatched. Germline V gives CDR1 SGHRS, CDR2 YFSETQ. This CDR3 has 15 amino acids. In DNA, the CDR3 is TGCGCCAGCAGCTTTATAGCGGGAGCCCAGGAGACCCAGTACTTC. The encoded protein is CASSFIAGAQETQYF.

The genes are TRBV7-9 and TRBJ2-3; D is unclear. The CDR3 has 16 amino acids. Between the trimmed V and J ends, which lost 5 bases and 2 bases, there was a span of 17 bases. CDR1 and CDR2 from the germline V gene are SEHNR and FQNEAQ (reference sequence). The CDR3 nucleotides are TGTGCCAGCAGCGTGTATTCCCCAGGATCCACAGATACGCAGTATTTT. Translating gives CASSVYSPGSTDTQYF.

This clonotype was detected many times. The chain links TRBV6-2 or TRBV6-3 to TRBJ2-1; TRBD2 matches at 11 bases. Germline CDR1 reads MNHEY; CDR2 reads SVGEGT. Trimming removed 2 bases from V and 0 bases from J; junction bases left unmatched: 9. The CDR3 extends over 19 amino acids. In nucleotides, the CDR3 is TGTGCCAGCAGTTACCTTCTAGCGGGAGGACAAAGCTCCTACAATGAGCAGTTCTTC. Translating gives CASSYLLAGGQSSYNEQFF.

As DNA, the CDR3 is TGCGCCAGCAGCTTGAGGGGAGGGGTTTCCCCCTACAATGAGCAGTTCTTC. Translation gives CASSLRGGVSPYNEQFF. The chain employs TRBV5-1 and TRBJ2-1, with 7 positions matching TRBD2. The junction had 9 bases not matched to a gene; V was cut back by 1 base and J by 2 bases. The CDR3 extends over 17 amino acids. Per the germline V gene, CDR1 is SGHRS and CDR2 is YFSETQ.

The chain links TRBV7-8 to TRBJ1-1; unclear D gene. Per the germline V gene, CDR1 is SGHVS and CDR2 is FQNEAQ. This CDR3 region has 17 residues. V lost 2 bases and J 0 bases, leaving 16 bases between the germline ends. The CDR3, as DNA: TGTGCCAGCAGCTTAACCTCTGGAGGCCTCATGAACACTGAAGCTTTCTTT. This translates into CASSLTSGGLMNTEAFF. Based on the CDR3 plus reference TRBV7-8 and TRBJ1-1, the full variable domain is GAGVSQSPRYKVAKRGQDVALRCDPISGHVSLFWYQQALGQGPEFLTYFQNEAQLDKSGLPSDRFFAERPEGSVSTLKIQRTQQEDSAVYLCASSLTSGGLMNTEAFFGQGTRLTVV.

The CDR3 bases are TGTGCCAGCAGTTATGTTACCACCGGGGAGCTGTTTTTT. Its translation: CASSYVTTGELFF. The chain joins TRBV6-2 or TRBV6-3 to TRBJ2-2; unclear D gene. The CDR3 totals 13 residues. Germline V gene lookup returns CDR1 MNHEY and CDR2 SVGEGT. Deletions cut 3 bases from V and 4 bases from J, with 6 bases between.

This clonotype was recorded at least ten times. This chain connects TRBV6-5 to TRBJ1-2; 7 nucleotides agree with TRBD1. The V gene's germline CDR1 is MNHEY and CDR2 SVGAGI. This CDR3 has 16 amino acids. V was clipped by 0 bases and J by 6 bases; unmatched bases: 10. The CDR3 nucleotides read TGTGCCAGCAGTTACTCCCACATACGACAGGGAGATGGCTACACCTTC. Its protein is CASSYSHIRQGDGYTF.

The table lists this clonotype with a few counts. This chain joins TRBV7-2 and TRBJ2-2, with 9 bases identical to TRBD2. CDR3 size: 16 residues. Germline V CDR1 and CDR2: SGHTA, FQGNSA. V trimming: 1 base; J trimming: 4 bases; junction bases outside the gene matches: 4. CDR3 residues: CASSLVASGATGELFF. For the CDR3, the DNA is TGTGCCAGCAGCTTAGTCGCTAGCGGGGCCACCGGGGAGCTGTTTTTT.

CDR3 in amino acids: CSVEVVAGVNEQYF. The CDR3 bases are TGCAGCGTTGAAGTGGTAGCGGGAGTCAATGAGCAGTACTTC. The gene calls are TRBV29-1 and TRBJ2-5, with 9 bases fitting TRBD2. Per the germline V gene, CDR1 is SQVTM and CDR2 is ANQGSEA. There are 14 residues in the CDR3. Trimming cost V 1 base and J 11 bases; bases outside gene matches: 11.

The rearrangement links TRBV7-2 to TRBJ1-2; 7 nucleotides align to TRBD1. The trim removed 1 base at V and 6 bases at J, leaving 5 bases unmatched. CDR3 size: 14 residues. CDR1 is SGHTA, CDR2 FQGNSA, per germline. In DNA form, the CDR3 reads TGTGCCAGCAGCTTAGGACAGGGAAGGCATGGCTACACCTTC. Its protein is CASSLGQGRHGYTF.

This clonotype was counted between two and nine times. The chain joins TRBV7-9 to TRBJ2-7; D call uncertain. Germline V lookup: CDR1 SEHNR, CDR2 FQNEAQ (reference sequence). The CDR3 loop spans 13 amino acids. Trimming left V 6 bases short and J 0 bases short, with 9 bases between. The CDR3 region is CASSAASSYEQYF. CDR3 bases: TGTGCCAGCAGTGCGGCCAGCTCCTACGAGCAGTACTTC.